The clone carrying this T cell receptor beta chain was found a few times. Germline and junction disagree at one end, which may indicate a read error. TCRdb re-called the 5' RACE reads through MiXCR, storing one row per CDR3 protein. The table lists about 53,000 distinct CDR3 sequences, roughly 14% of them singletons. This sample was included in a study of T cells of healthy individuals. Germline loops: CDR1 SGHDT, CDR2 YYEEEE. The CDR3 extends over 15 amino acids. This chain uses TRBV5-6 with TRBJ1-2; tentatively, D is TRBD1 (5 bases). The TCR originated in a human donor in good health. The CDR3 nucleotides read TGTGCCAGCAGTTTGGGGGAGGTACTGGGAAGCGGCTACACCTTC. Its translation is CASSLGEVLGSGYTF.